This T cell receptor beta chain was documented in a study of CD8 T cells in ankylosing spondylitis. General study results and limits: Characteristic of ankylosing spondylitis blood, it appeared, was a TCR beta motif comprising several highly homologous variants.

This clonotype was recorded a few times. The target antigen is unknown. V was clipped by 7 bases and J by 0 bases; unmatched bases: 5. From germline, CDR1 is DFQATT and CDR2 SNEGSKA (reference sequence). This CDR3 has 16 residues. One entry per CDR3 protein results from TCRdb running MiXCR on the 5' RACE reads. The repertoire holds approximately 520,000 distinct CDR3 sequences, approximately 5.3% seen once, with around 3.6% in the top ten. The TCR comes from a male donor with ankylosing spondylitis. The sample was blood, either unsorted or a sorted T cell fraction (not recorded which). The chain links TRBV20-1 to TRBJ2-6; 11 bases map to TRBD2. CDR3 sequence reads: CSVDSGRGSGANVLTF. The CDR3 DNA follows: TGCAGTGTTGATAGCGGGAGGGGCTCTGGGGCCAACGTCCTGACTTTC.